The 15 T cell receptor beta chains in this list originate from one sample, sequenced in a study of blood T cells in healthy people across ages. Combining a sample-barcoded 5' primer with a J-beta primer mix, a second PCR ran for about 7 to 11 cycles. TCRdb used MiXCR to reprocess the 5' RACE reads, holding one entry per CDR3 protein. This sample carries 650,000 to 700,000 distinct CDR3 sequences, approximately 52% of them seen once, and the ten largest clones take approximately 15%. The sequenced material came from blood. These receptors came from an elderly woman in good health.

This chain joins TRBV4-1 and TRBJ1-5; perhaps TRBD1 as D (5 bases). The CDR3 is made up of 14 amino acids. From germline, CDR1 is MGHRA and CDR2 YSYEKL. The ends were cut back, 3 bases at V and 4 bases at J, with 10 bases in the middle. The CDR3 protein is CASSHGTENQPQHF. In DNA form, the CDR3 reads TGCGCCAGCAGCCATGGGACGGAGAATCAGCCCCAGCATTTT.

The gene calls are TRBV28 and TRBJ2-3; 7 bases are shared with TRBD2. The CDR3 is 15 residues long. V lost 4 bases and J lost 6; bases outside the gene matches: 10. Germline V lookup: CDR1 MDHEN, CDR2 SYDVKM. The CDR3 coding sequence is TGTGCCAGCAGTTCGGTGGGAGGGCCTGCGGATACGCAGTATTTT. Encoded protein: CASSSVGGPADTQYF.

This clonotype was observed once. The V call is TRBV12-3 or TRBV12-4, the J call TRBJ2-5; 9 nucleotides align to TRBD2. The V segment lost 5 bases and the J segment 4 bases; nucleotides outside the gene matches: 14. The CDR3 is 17 residues long. The CDR3 reads CASSPGSGTSLIETQYF. In DNA form, the CDR3 reads TGTGCCAGCAGTCCTGGGTCTGGGACTAGCCTTATAGAGACCCAGTACTTC.

The V call is TRBV20-1, the J call TRBJ1-1; a weak D match, TRBD1 (6 bases). The V end was cut by 1 base, the J end by 1 base, with 13 bases between. The CDR3 is 15 amino acids. The germline CDR1 and CDR2 sequences are DFQATT and SNEGSKA (reference sequence). The chain's CDR3 is CSARAPTGENTEAFF. CDR3 nucleotide sequence: TGCAGTGCTAGAGCTCCGACAGGCGAGAACACTGAAGCTTTCTTT.

A few counts support this clonotype. J is TRBJ2-1 and V is TRBV24-1; 10 bases agree with TRBD1. J gave up 9 bases and V 5 bases, and 12 bases lay outside the gene matches. Germline V gene data show CDR1 as KGHDR and CDR2 as SFDVKD. The CDR3 contains 16 residues. The CDR3 sequence is CATSATGQGRRGEQFF. CDR3 coding DNA: TGTGCCACCAGTGCTACGGGACAGGGGAGGAGAGGTGAGCAGTTCTTC.

This clonotype was observed at least ten times. The genes are TRBV5-1 and TRBJ2-1; TRBD2 agrees at 13 bases. The CDR3 sequence is 16 residues long. Germline V gene sequence: CDR1 SGHRS, CDR2 YFSETQ. J lost 7 bases, V lost 4 bases, and 8 bases had no gene match. CDR3 region: CASSPRLAGGPNEQFF. In DNA form, the CDR3 reads TGCGCCAGCAGCCCGAGACTAGCGGGGGGCCCAAATGAGCAGTTCTTC.

The chain recombines TRBV20-1 with TRBJ2-1; maybe TRBD2 (6 bases). Looked up from germline, CDR1 is DFQATT and CDR2 is SNEGSKA (reference sequence). Trimming took 0 bases from V and 10 from J, leaving 7 bases between them. This CDR3 contains 11 residues. The CDR3 protein is CSARDAGEQFF. As DNA, the CDR3 is TGCAGTGCTAGAGATGCGGGGGAGCAGTTCTTC.

V usage is TRBV12-3 or TRBV12-4 and J usage is TRBJ2-1; 15 positions agree with TRBD2. This CDR3 spans 15 amino acids. Trimming cost V 5 bases and J 9 bases; bases outside gene matches: 5. CDR3 protein: CASSPGTSGRFEQFF. In DNA, the CDR3 is TGTGCCAGCAGTCCCGGGACTAGCGGGAGGTTTGAGCAGTTCTTC.

J is TRBJ1-2 and V is TRBV19, with a weak D call TRBD1 (6 bases). The CDR3 length is 15 residues. Germline-derived CDR1 and CDR2 are LNHDA and SQIVND (reference sequence). Trimming removed 0 bases from V and 6 bases from J, with 14 bases in between. The CDR3 reads CASSIDLTAGDGYTF. The CDR3, as DNA: TGTGCCAGTAGTATAGATCTGACAGCAGGGGATGGCTACACCTTC. The whole variable domain, filled in from reference TRBV19 and TRBJ1-2, reads DGGITQSPKYLFRKEGQNVTLSCEQNLNHDAMYWYRQDPGQGLRLIYYSQIVNDFQKGDIAEGYSVSREKKESFPLTVTSAQKNPTAFYLCASSIDLTAGDGYTFGSGTRLTVV.

This clonotype was seen only a few times. The genes are TRBV12-5 and TRBJ2-1, with 9 bases fitting TRBD2. The better agreement between TRBJ2-7 and the DNA end casts doubt on the J call. The CDR3 extends over 16 amino acids. Germline CDR1 reads LGHNT; CDR2 reads FRNRAP. Here the CDR3 DNA reads TGTGCTAGTGGTCCCAGGGGTAGCGGGGGTTACAATGAGCAGTACTTC. Protein: CASGPRGSGGYNEQYF.

This clonotype was seen a few times. The V gene is TRBV12-3 or TRBV12-4, the J gene TRBJ1-1; D unclear. CDR3 size: 14 residues. V shed 0 bases and J shed 4 bases, with 9 bases lying between them. The CDR3 region has the DNA TGTGCCAGCAGTTTAGCGCACCTAGGCACTGAAGCTTTCTTT. Its protein product is CASSLAHLGTEAFF.

In regard to this clonotype: Germline and junction disagree at one end, which may indicate a read error. The V and J genes are TRBV10-3 and TRBJ2-3; tentatively, D is TRBD2 (7 bases). Germline CDR1 is ENHRY and CDR2 is SYGVKD. This CDR3 is 16 amino acids long. The CDR3 DNA sequence: TGTGCCATCAGTGTTGGGGGGGCCACTAGCACAGATATGCAGTATTTT. The encoded protein is CAISVGGATSTDMQYF.

This rearrangement joins TRBV12-3 or TRBV12-4 to TRBJ1-2, with 12 bases identical to TRBD1. The CDR3 extends over 17 amino acids. V lost 5 bases and J lost 5; bases outside the gene matches: 12. The CDR3 region has the DNA TGTGCCAGCAGTACCCGGGACAGGGGGCACCTACGATATGGCTACACCTTC. It codes for CASSTRDRGHLRYGYTF.

The rearrangement links TRBV29-1 to TRBJ2-5; a possible D gene is TRBD1 (5 bases). This CDR3 is built from 13 residues. Germline V gene data show CDR1 as SQVTM and CDR2 as ANQGSEA. V was shortened by 6 bases and J by 5 bases, with 16 bases between the two germline ends. In DNA form, the CDR3 reads TGCAGCGTATTCCCCAGGGCCGCGGAGACCCAGTACTTC. Its translation is CSVFPRAAETQYF.

A note on this clonotype: This sequence may be a read error, since a much larger clone differs from it by one base. The gene calls are TRBV20-1 and TRBJ2-1, with TRBD1 matching 7 bases. This CDR3 spans 15 amino acids. Germline lookup yields CDR1 DFQATT and CDR2 SNEGSKA (reference sequence). For the CDR3, the DNA is TGCAGAGCCCGGTCGACAGGGAGCTCCTACAATGAGCAGTTCTTC. This codes for CRARSTGSSYNEQFF.